This note documents a single T cell receptor beta chain sequence. V was cut by 1 base and J by 4 bases, with 10 bases left in between. There are 14 residues in the CDR3. Germline lookup yields CDR1 SGHVS and CDR2 FQNEAQ. The data are from a study of shared clonotypes between healthy human individuals. Unsorted PBMC replicate PCRs drew on around 300 ng DNA, representing approximately 30,000 T cell genomes. In the authors' workflow: Filtering differed, since immunoSEQ gave only junction sequences and no quality scores. TCRdb's copy holds only in-frame clones and misses some; the assay was immunoSEQ multiplex PCR. V and J calls and clone size follow that table, whereas D and trimming were derived from the DNA. The sample yields around 440,000 clones, approximately 77% seen once. The unsorted samples took around 81 million PBMCs to get genomic DNA.

The rearrangement uses TRBV7-8 and TRBJ1-1; D is unclear. Specimen: PBMCs. The source is a woman in her thirties or forties in good health. Some clones in this sample may be carry-over from other donors' samples. The CDR3 spells CASSLEVFPTEAFF. The CDR3 nucleotides read TGTGCCAGCAGCTTAGAAGTATTCCCCACTGAAGCTTTCTTT.